These T cell receptor beta chains were read from a single sample in a study of blood T cell repertoires in COVID-19. Clones were read by immunoSEQ multiplex PCR, and TCRdb kept only the in-frame ones, dropping some. The profile shows around 100,000 clones, roughly 84% of them singletons. The sample consisted of peripheral blood. These receptors were collected from a human donor in a cohort sampled during active COVID-19. Each CDR3 is given with its conserved first and last residue. Fields, in order: clone size, D gene, V gene, J gene, CDR3 DNA, CDR3 protein. A D gene is named only where the DNA matches it firmly. Expanded clones are given a class, and other clones once, few, many or no size at all.

>few|-|TRBV5-1|TRBJ1-4
TGCGCCAGCAGCTTGGACGGTTCAACTAATGAAAAACTGTTTTTT
CASSLDGSTNEKLFF
>-|-|TRBV25-1|TRBJ1-2
TGTGCCAGCAGTGCGACAGGAACCTATGGCTACACCTTC
CASSATGTYGYTF
>-|TRBD1|TRBV11-2|TRBJ2-7
TGTGCCAGCAGCTTGGATGGGAGCGGGACAGGGGTTCGAGAGCAGTACTTC
CASSLDGSGTGVREQYF
>-|TRBD1|TRBV19|TRBJ1-5
TGTGCCACCGAGGGACAGGGCTTTAGCAATCAGCCCCAGCATTTT
CATEGQGFSNQPQHF
>-|-|TRBV6-1|TRBJ1-6
TGTGCCAGCAGTGAAATGGCCAGGGTTGGGAATTCACCCCTCCACTTT
CASSEMARVGNSPLHF
>-|-|TRBV11-1|TRBJ1-1
TGTGCCAGCAGCTTTTCTCGCCAGGTGGACACTGAAGCTTTCTTT
CASSFSRQVDTEAFF
>-|-|TRBV5-1|TRBJ2-3
TGCGCCAGCAGCTTGGCCCCTAGTAGCTCAGATACGCAGTATTTT
CASSLAPSSSDTQYF
>many|TRBD1|TRBV5-8|TRBJ1-2
TGTGCCAGCAGCCTCGGGGACAGGGGGCGCGATGGCTACACCTTC
CASSLGDRGRDGYTF
>-|TRBD1|TRBV29-1|TRBJ1-5
TGCAGCGCCCGGACAGGGTACAATCAGCCCCAGCATTTT
CSARTGYNQPQHF
>-|TRBD2|TRBV29-1|TRBJ2-3
TGCAGCGTGAGACCGGGACTAGCGGGGGGTAGTACGCAGTATTTT
CSVRPGLAGGSTQYF
>-|TRBD1|TRBV28|TRBJ1-1
TGTGCCAGCAGTCCGGGACAGGGACGAGCTTTCTTT
CASSPGQGRAFF
>-|-|TRBV5-5|TRBJ2-4
TGTGCCAGTACCGGGACATGGGACATTCAGTACTTC
CASTGTWDIQYF
>-|-|TRBV12-3/TRBV12-4|TRBJ1-5
TGTGCCAGCAGTTTCGGAGCCGATCAGCCCCAGCATTTT
CASSFGADQPQHF
>once|TRBD1|TRBV5-5|TRBJ1-2
TGTGCCAGCAGCCGGGACAGCGTCTTCTATGGCTACACCTTC
CASSRDSVFYGYTF
>-|-|TRBV18|TRBJ2-7
TGTGCCAGCTCACCATTGGGCCCCCCTTACGAGCAGTACTTC
CASSPLGPPYEQYF
>-|TRBD1|TRBV7-9|TRBJ2-1
TGTGCCAGCACCGGACAGGGGAAAGGGAATGAGCAGTTCTTC
CASTGQGKGNEQFF
>-|-|TRBV10-3|TRBJ2-7
TGTGCCATCAGTGAGTCCAGGTACGAGCAGTACTTC
CAISESRYEQYF
>-|-|TRBV7-9|TRBJ1-1
TGTGCCAGCAGCCTCTCTCAGTTGAACACTGAAGCTTTCTTT
CASSLSQLNTEAFF
>-|-|TRBV14|TRBJ2-7
TGTGCCAGCAGCCATGGGGGGAGGCAGTACTTC
CASSHGGRQYF
>-|-|TRBV5-1|TRBJ1-6
TGCGCCAGCAGCCAGTCGGAGGGGCTTAATTCACCCCTCCACTTT
CASSQSEGLNSPLHF